This TCR beta chain comes out of a study of shared clonotypes between healthy human individuals. This CDR3 has 14 residues. CDR1 is MDHEN and CDR2 is SYDVKM in the germline V gene. V was pared by 1 base and J by 3 bases, with 10 bases between. Under the authors' procedure: Junction-only sequences without quality scores were provided by ImmunoSEQ, so filtering was different. Profiling relied on immunoSEQ multiplex PCR, and the TCRdb table lists in-frame clones only, not all of them. The DNA was the basis for D and trimming; V, J and clone size are from that table. The sample has over 2 million clones; roughly 96% are singletons.

The TCR sequence derives from a man younger than 35 in good health. The sequenced sample was naive CD4+ T cells sorted from blood. Described subset: CD45RA+ positively selected. The chain employs TRBV28 and TRBJ2-7; no clear D gene. Here the CDR3 reads CASSLYGRGYEQYF. The CDR3 region has the DNA TGTGCCAGCAGTTTATACGGTCGAGGCTACGAGCAGTACTTC.